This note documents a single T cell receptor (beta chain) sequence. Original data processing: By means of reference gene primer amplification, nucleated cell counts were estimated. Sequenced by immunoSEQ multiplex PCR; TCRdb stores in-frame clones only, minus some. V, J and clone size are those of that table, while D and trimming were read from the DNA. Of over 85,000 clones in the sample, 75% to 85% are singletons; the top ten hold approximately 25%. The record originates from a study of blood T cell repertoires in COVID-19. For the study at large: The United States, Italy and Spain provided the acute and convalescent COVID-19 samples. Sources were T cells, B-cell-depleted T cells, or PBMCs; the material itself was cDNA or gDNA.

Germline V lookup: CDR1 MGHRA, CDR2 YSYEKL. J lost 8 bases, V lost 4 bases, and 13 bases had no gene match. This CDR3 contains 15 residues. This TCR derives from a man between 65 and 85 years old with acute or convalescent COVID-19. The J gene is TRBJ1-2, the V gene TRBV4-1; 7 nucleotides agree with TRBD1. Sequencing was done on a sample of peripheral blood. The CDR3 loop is CASSPNRGRRGGYTF. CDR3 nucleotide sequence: TGCGCCAGCAGCCCTAACAGGGGCCGTAGAGGCGGCTACACCTTC.